The present entry profiles one TCR beta chain with its context. This may be a read error: a much more frequent sequence differs by one nucleotide. The V end lost 3 bases, the J end lost 0 bases, and 6 bases lay between the germline ends. The CDR3 runs 13 residues. Germline V gene data show CDR1 as SGHAT and CDR2 as FQNNGV. The data stem from a study of blood T cell repertoires in COVID-19. Study-level background: T cells, B-cell-depleted T cells, or PBMCs supplied cDNA or gDNA.

Some clones are missing from TCRdb's copy, which holds only in-frame ones; the method was immunoSEQ multiplex PCR. Of 200,000 to 250,000 clones listed, approximately 84% are singletons. Sequences were obtained from peripheral blood. The genes are TRBV11-2 and TRBJ2-7, with TRBD2 as a possible D gene (6 bases). The receptor was isolated from a woman between 45 and 60 years old with active or convalescent COVID-19. The CDR3 region has the DNA TGTGCCAGCAGCTTCGGGGGCTCCTACGAGCAGTACTTC. Translation: CASSFGGSYEQYF.